This T cell receptor (beta chain) derives from a study of CD8 T cells in ankylosing spondylitis. General study findings and limits: Reportedly, significant enrichment of disease-linked clones occurred in matched ankylosing spondylitis synovial fluid.

This CDR3 is 11 amino acids long. J lost 12 bases, V lost 7 bases, and 8 bases had no gene match. Germline CDR1 reads SQVTM; CDR2 reads ANQGSEA. Researchers built TCR beta libraries using quantitative 5'-RACE with molecular barcodes. Each CDR3 protein is one row after TCRdb ran MiXCR on the 5' RACE reads. The sample has approximately 250,000 distinct CDR3 sequences; 20% to 30% are singletons. This clonotype showed up many times. Its specificity is unknown. This rearrangement joins TRBV29-1 to TRBJ2-1, with TRBD2 matching 8 bases. The origin of this receptor is a male donor with ankylosing spondylitis or in good health (not recorded which). The specimen was blood, either unsorted or a sorted T cell fraction (not recorded which). CDR3 bases: TGCAGCGAACAACGGGGGGGTGGGCAGTTCTTC. Protein product: CSEQRGGGQFF.